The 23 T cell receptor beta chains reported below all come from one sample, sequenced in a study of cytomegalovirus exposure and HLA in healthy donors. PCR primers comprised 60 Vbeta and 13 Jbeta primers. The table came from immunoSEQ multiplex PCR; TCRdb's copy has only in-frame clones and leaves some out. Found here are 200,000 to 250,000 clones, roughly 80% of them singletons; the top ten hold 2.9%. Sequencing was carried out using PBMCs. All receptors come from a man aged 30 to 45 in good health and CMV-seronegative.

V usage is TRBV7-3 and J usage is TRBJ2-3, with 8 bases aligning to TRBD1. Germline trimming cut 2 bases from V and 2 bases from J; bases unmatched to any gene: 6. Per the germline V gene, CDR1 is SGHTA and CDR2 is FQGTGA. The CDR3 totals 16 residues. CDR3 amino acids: CASSLEGQGDTDTQYF. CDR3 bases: TGTGCCAGCAGCTTAGAAGGACAGGGAGACACAGATACGCAGTATTTT.

In nucleotides, the CDR3 is TGCGCCAGCAGCCCGGAAGGCTACAGTCAGCCCCAGCATTTT. Translated, it gives CASSPEGYSQPQHF. The V gene is TRBV4-1, the J gene TRBJ1-5; no reliable D call. The CDR3 loop spans 14 amino acids. V was cut by 4 bases and J by 6 bases, with 13 bases left in between. CDR1 MGHRA and CDR2 YSYEKL come from the germline V gene.

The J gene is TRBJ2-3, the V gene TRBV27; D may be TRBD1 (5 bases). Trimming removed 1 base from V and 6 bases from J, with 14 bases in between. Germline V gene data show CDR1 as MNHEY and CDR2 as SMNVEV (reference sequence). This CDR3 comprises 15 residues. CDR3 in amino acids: CASSLLPFQGDTQYF. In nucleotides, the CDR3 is TGTGCCAGCAGTTTATTACCCTTCCAGGGTGATACGCAGTATTTT.

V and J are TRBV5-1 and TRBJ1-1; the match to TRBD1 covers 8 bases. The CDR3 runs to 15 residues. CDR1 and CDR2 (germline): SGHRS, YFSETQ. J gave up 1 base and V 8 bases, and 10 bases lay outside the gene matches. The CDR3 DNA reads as TGCGCCAGTAAGGGACAGGCGGCGCAGAACACTGAAGCTTTCTTT. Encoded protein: CASKGQAAQNTEAFF.

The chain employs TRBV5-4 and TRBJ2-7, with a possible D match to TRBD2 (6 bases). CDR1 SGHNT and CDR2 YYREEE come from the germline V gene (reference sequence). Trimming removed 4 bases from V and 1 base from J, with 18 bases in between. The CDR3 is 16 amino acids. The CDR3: CASSKGTASASYEQYF. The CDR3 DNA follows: TGTGCCAGCAGCAAAGGGACGGCTAGCGCATCCTACGAGCAGTACTTC.

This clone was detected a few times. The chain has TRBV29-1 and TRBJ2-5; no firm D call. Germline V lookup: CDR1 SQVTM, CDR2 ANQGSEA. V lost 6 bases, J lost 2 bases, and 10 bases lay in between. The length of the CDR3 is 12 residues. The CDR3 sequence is CSVAWAQETQYF. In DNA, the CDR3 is TGCAGCGTGGCCTGGGCGCAAGAGACCCAGTACTTC. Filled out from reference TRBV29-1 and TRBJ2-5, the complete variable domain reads SAVISQKPSRDICQRGTSLTIQCQVDSQVTMMFWYRQQPGQSLTLIATANQGSEATYESGFVIDKFPISRPNLTFSTLTVSNMSPEDSSIYLCSVAWAQETQYFGPGTRLLVL.

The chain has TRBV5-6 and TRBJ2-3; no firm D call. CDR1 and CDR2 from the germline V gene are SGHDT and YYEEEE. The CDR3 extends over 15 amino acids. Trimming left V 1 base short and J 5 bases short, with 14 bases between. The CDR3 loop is CASSLSTPPIDTQYF. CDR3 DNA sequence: TGTGCCAGCAGCTTGTCTACTCCCCCTATAGATACGCAGTATTTT.

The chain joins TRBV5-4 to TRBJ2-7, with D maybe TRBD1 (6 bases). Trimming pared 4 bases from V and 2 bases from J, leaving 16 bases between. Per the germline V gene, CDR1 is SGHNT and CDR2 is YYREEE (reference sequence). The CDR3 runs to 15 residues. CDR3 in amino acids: CASSPGAGVPYEQYF. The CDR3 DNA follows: TGTGCCAGCAGCCCTGGGGCAGGGGTCCCCTACGAGCAGTACTTC.

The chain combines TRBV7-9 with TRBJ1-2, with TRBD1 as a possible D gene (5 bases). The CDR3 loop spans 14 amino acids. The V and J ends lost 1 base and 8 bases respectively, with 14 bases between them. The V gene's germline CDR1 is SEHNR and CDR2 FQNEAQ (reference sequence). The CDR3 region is CASSLVRQRDGYTF. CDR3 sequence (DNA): TGTGCCAGCAGCTTAGTTCGACAGAGAGACGGCTACACCTTC.

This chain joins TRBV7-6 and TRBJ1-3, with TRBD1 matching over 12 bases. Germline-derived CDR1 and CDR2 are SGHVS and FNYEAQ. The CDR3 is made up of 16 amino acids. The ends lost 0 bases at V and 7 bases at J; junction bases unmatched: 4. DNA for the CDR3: TGTGCCAGCAGCTTAGCGCGGGGACAGGGGGCGAACACCATATATTTT. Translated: CASSLARGQGANTIYF.

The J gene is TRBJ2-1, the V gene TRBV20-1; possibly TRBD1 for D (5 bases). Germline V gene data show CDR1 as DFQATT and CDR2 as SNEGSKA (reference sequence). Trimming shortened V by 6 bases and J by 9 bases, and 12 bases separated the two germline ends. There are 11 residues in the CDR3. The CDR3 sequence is CSAIRVGEQFF. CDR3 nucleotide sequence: TGCAGTGCCATCAGGGTCGGTGAGCAGTTCTTC.

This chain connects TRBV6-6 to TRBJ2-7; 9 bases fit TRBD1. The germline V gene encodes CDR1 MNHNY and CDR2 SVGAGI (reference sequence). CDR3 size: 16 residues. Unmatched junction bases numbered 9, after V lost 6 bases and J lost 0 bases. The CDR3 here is CASRTGTGTSSYEQYF. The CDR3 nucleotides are TGTGCCAGCAGAACGGGGACAGGGACGAGCTCCTACGAGCAGTACTTC.

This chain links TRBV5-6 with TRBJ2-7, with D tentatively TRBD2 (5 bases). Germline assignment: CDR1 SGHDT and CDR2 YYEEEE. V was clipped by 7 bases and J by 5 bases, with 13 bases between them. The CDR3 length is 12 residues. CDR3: CASSSLGHEQYF. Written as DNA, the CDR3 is TGTGCCAGCTCCTCACTAGGCCACGAGCAGTACTTC.

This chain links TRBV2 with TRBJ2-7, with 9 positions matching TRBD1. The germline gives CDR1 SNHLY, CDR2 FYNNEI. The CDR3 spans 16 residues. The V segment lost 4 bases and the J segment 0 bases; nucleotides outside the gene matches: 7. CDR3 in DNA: TGTGCCAGCAGTGTAGGCCCGGGACAGGGCTCCTACGAGCAGTACTTC. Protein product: CASSVGPGQGSYEQYF.

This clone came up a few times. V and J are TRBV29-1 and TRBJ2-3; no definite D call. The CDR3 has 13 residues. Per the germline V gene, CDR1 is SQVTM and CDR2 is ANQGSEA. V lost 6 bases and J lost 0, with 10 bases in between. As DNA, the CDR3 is TGCAGCGTGGCCCTAGGAAGCACAGATACGCAGTATTTT. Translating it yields CSVALGSTDTQYF.

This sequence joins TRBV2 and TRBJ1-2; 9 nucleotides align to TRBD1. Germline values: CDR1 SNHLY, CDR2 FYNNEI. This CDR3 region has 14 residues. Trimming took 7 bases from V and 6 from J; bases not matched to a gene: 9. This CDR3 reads CASMGDRASNGYTF. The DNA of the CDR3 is TGTGCCAGCATGGGGGACAGGGCATCCAATGGCTACACCTTC.

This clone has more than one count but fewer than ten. The CDR3 DNA reads as TGTGCCAGCAGTTACCGGGTCCACACTGAAGCTTTCTTT. This encodes CASSYRVHTEAFF. This rearrangement joins TRBV6-5 to TRBJ1-1; D not resolved. The CDR3 has 13 residues. Per the germline V gene, CDR1 is MNHEY and CDR2 is SVGAGI. The V gene lost 2 bases and the J gene lost 3 bases, with 7 bases spanning the gap.

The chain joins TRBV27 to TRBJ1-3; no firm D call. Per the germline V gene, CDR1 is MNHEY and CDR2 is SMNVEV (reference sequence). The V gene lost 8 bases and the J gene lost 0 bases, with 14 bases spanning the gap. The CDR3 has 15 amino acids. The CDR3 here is CASRKEGNSGNTIYF. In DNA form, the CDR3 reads TGTGCCAGCCGAAAAGAGGGTAACTCTGGAAACACCATATATTTT.

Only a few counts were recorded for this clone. The CDR3 sequence: CASRRGFPHNSPLHF. For the CDR3, the DNA is TGTGCCAGCCGGAGGGGCTTCCCCCATAATTCACCCCTCCACTTT. This chain uses TRBV25-1 with TRBJ1-6; D perhaps matches TRBD1 (5 bases). Germline V lookup: CDR1 MGHDK, CDR2 SYGVNS. Trimming shortened V by 8 bases and J by 5 bases, and 16 bases separated the two germline ends. This CDR3 region has 15 residues.

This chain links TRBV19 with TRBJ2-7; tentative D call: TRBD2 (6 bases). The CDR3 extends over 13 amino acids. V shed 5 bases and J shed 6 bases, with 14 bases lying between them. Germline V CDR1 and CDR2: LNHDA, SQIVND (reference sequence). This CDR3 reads CASSPTGLSEQYF. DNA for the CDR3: TGTGCCAGTAGTCCTACGGGACTTAGCGAGCAGTACTTC.

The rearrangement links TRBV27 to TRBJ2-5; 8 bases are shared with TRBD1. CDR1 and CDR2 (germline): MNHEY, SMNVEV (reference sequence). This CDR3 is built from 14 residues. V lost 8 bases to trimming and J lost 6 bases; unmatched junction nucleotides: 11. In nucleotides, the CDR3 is TGTGCCAGCCGTCGACAGGGGAGAGGGCAGACCCAGTACTTC. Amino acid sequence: CASRRQGRGQTQYF.

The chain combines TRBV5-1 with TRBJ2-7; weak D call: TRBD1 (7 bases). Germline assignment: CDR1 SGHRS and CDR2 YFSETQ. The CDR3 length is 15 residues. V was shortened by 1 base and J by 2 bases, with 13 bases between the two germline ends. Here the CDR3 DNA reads TGCGCCAGCAGCTTGTCCCAGGGGGGTGCCTACGAGCAGTACTTC. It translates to CASSLSQGGAYEQYF.

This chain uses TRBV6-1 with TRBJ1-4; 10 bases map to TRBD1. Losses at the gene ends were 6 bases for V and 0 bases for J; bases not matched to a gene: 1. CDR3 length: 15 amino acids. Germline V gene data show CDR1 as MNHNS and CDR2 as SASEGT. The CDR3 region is CASRGQGATNEKLFF. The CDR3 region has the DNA TGTGCCAGCAGAGGACAGGGGGCAACTAATGAAAAACTGTTTTTT.